One sample yielded the 14 T cell receptor beta chains listed below, sequenced in a study of CD8+ T cells in alopecia areata. Extraction and reverse transcription of RNA yielded cDNA as the sequencing template. TCRdb's copy holds only in-frame clones and misses some; the assay was immunoSEQ multiplex PCR. The sample yields about 98,000 clones, over 40% seen once. Specimen: CD4+ T cells sorted from blood. The receptor source for this set is a human donor with alopecia areata.

This clone showed up just a few times. The chain is built from TRBV29-1 and TRBJ2-1; a possible D gene is TRBD1 (6 bases). Trimming took 5 bases from V and 7 from J, leaving 15 bases between them. Looked up from germline, CDR1 is SQVTM and CDR2 is ANQGSEA. This CDR3 comprises 13 residues. In DNA, the CDR3 is TGCAGCGTTATTCCCCAAGGGGGAAATGAGCAGTTCTTC. Its translation is CSVIPQGGNEQFF.

This chain links TRBV14 with TRBJ2-7, with D hard to call. CDR3 length equals 12 residues. Per the germline V gene, CDR1 is SGHDN and CDR2 is FVKESK. Trimming shortened V by 9 bases and J by 0 bases, and 9 bases separated the two germline ends. CDR3 residues: CASGRISYEQYF. The CDR3 coding sequence is TGTGCCAGTGGACGGATCTCCTACGAGCAGTACTTC.

V and J are TRBV18 and TRBJ2-3; the match to TRBD2 covers 11 bases. The germline V gene has CDR1 KGHSH and CDR2 LQKENI. With 2 bases clipped from V and 2 bases from J, the junction kept 6 bases outside the gene matches. This CDR3 spans 17 amino acids. The CDR3 here is CASSPFSGLAATDTQYF. In nucleotides, the CDR3 is TGTGCCAGCTCACCATTCTCGGGACTAGCGGCCACAGATACGCAGTATTTT.

This clone was seen a handful of times. Other nucleotide sequences in the sample specify the same CDR3. The gene calls are TRBV29-1 and TRBJ2-5; weak D call: TRBD1 (6 bases). V lost 5 bases and J 2 bases, leaving 9 bases between the germline ends. Germline V gene lookup returns CDR1 SQVTM and CDR2 ANQGSEA. The CDR3 extends over 12 amino acids. Here the CDR3 reads CSVIQGQETQYF. Written as DNA, the CDR3 is TGCAGCGTTATACAGGGACAAGAGACCCAGTACTTC.

This clone turned up a few times. CDR3 in DNA: TGCGCCAGCAGCTTGTTCTCCGGACAGGGGGCAGATACGCAGTATTTT. Amino acid sequence: CASSLFSGQGADTQYF. J is TRBJ2-3 and V is TRBV5-1; TRBD1 agrees at 10 bases. The CDR3 sequence is 16 residues long. The germline CDR1 and CDR2 sequences are SGHRS and YFSETQ. Trimming at V came to 1 base and at J to 4 bases, leaving 6 bases not matched to a gene.

The chain employs TRBV30 and TRBJ2-2; no reliable D call. Looked up from germline, CDR1 is GTSNPN and CDR2 is SVGIG (reference sequence). The CDR3 length is 12 residues. V lost 8 bases and J lost 4, with 11 bases in between. The CDR3 here is CAKDVGTGELFF. The CDR3 bases are TGTGCCAAGGACGTGGGCACCGGGGAGCTGTTTTTT.

The rearrangement joins TRBV19 to TRBJ1-1; 8 nucleotides agree with TRBD1. Germline V lookup: CDR1 LNHDA, CDR2 SQIVND (reference sequence). The CDR3 has 14 residues. With V trimmed by 6 bases and J by 4 bases, 7 bases remained unmatched. The CDR3 reads CASRSHRGGTEAFF. The CDR3 nucleotides read TGTGCCAGTAGAAGCCACAGGGGGGGCACTGAAGCTTTCTTT.

This clone has just a few counts. The chain joins TRBV19 to TRBJ2-2; D tentatively fits TRBD1 or TRBD2 (6 bases each). CDR1 LNHDA and CDR2 SQIVND come from the germline V gene (reference sequence). The CDR3 extends over 14 amino acids. V was trimmed by 10 bases and J by 6 bases, leaving 18 bases between them. The CDR3 region is CATGAGGRSGELFF. In nucleotides, the CDR3 is TGTGCCACCGGGGCCGGGGGCCGGTCCGGGGAGCTGTTTTTT.

V and J are TRBV29-1 and TRBJ2-3; D perhaps matches TRBD1 (6 bases). This CDR3 contains 12 residues. Germline V CDR1 and CDR2: SQVTM, ANQGSEA. V was cut by 3 bases and J by 3 bases, with 7 bases left in between. The CDR3 nucleotides are TGCAGCGTTGATCAGGGGACAGATACGCAGTATTTT. This gives the protein CSVDQGTDTQYF.

V gene TRBV29-1 combines with J gene TRBJ2-2; D is uncertain. CDR1 and CDR2 (germline): SQVTM, ANQGSEA. Trimming took 7 bases from V and 1 from J, leaving 7 bases between them. There are 12 residues in the CDR3. The CDR3: CSGTENTGELFF. Written as DNA, the CDR3 is TGCAGCGGTACAGAGAACACCGGGGAGCTGTTTTTT.

This chain's CDR3 is CAWSRLREEETQYF. The CDR3 nucleotides read TGTGCCTGGAGTAGGTTGCGGGAGGAAGAGACCCAGTACTTC. J is TRBJ2-5 and V is TRBV30, with TRBD2 identical over 8 bases. The V gene end was trimmed by 2 bases and the J gene end by 3 bases; junction bases not matched to a gene: 5. The CDR3 extends over 14 amino acids. The germline CDR1 and CDR2 sequences are GTSNPN and SVGIG (reference sequence).

This chain connects TRBV29-1 to TRBJ2-1, with 11 bases that match TRBD1. Germline V CDR1 and CDR2: SQVTM, ANQGSEA. V trimming: 5 bases; J trimming: 5 bases; junction bases outside the gene matches: 11. CDR3 length: 16 amino acids. The DNA of the CDR3 is TGCAGCGTTTTCGAACCGGGACAGGGGGTCAACAATGAGCAGTTCTTC. Translated, it gives CSVFEPGQGVNNEQFF.

V and J are TRBV19 and TRBJ1-2, with D possibly being TRBD1 (5 bases). Trimming removed 7 bases from V and 4 bases from J, with 16 bases in between. The CDR3 loop spans 14 amino acids. CDR1 and CDR2 (germline): LNHDA, SQIVND (reference sequence). DNA for the CDR3: TGTGCCAGTAATCCTAGTAGGGACTTCTATGGCTACACCTTC. Translating gives CASNPSRDFYGYTF. Together with reference TRBV19 and TRBJ1-2, the CDR3 gives the full variable domain: DGGITQSPKYLFRKEGQNVTLSCEQNLNHDAMYWYRQDPGQGLRLIYYSQIVNDFQKGDIAEGYSVSREKKESFPLTVTSAQKNPTAFYLCASNPSRDFYGYTFGSGTRLTVV.

The gene calls are TRBV18 and TRBJ1-2; possibly TRBD1 for D (6 bases). The CDR3 totals 12 residues. V was trimmed by 3 bases and J by 4 bases, leaving 6 bases between them. From germline, CDR1 is KGHSH and CDR2 LQKENI. The DNA for the CDR3 is TGTGCCAGCTCACCGGACAGCTATGGCTACACCTTC. Protein: CASSPDSYGYTF.